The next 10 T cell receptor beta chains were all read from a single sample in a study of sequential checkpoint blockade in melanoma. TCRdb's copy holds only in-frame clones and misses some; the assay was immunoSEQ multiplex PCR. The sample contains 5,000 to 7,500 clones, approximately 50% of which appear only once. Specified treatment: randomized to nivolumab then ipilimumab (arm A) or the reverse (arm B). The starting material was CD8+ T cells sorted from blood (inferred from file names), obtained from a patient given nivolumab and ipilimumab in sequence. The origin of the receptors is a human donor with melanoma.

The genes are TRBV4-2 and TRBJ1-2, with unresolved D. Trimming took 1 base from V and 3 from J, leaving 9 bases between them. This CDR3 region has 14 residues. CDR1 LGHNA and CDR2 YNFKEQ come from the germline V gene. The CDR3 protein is CASSQGGRDYGYTF. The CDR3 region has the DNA TGTGCCAGCAGCCAAGGTGGGCGGGACTATGGCTACACCTTC.

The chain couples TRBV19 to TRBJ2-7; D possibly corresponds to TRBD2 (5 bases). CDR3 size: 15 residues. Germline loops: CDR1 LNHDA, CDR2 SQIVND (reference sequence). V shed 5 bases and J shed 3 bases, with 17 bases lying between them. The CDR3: CASSPPPGKRYEQYF. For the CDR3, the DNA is TGTGCCAGTAGTCCCCCCCCGGGGAAACGCTACGAGCAGTACTTC.

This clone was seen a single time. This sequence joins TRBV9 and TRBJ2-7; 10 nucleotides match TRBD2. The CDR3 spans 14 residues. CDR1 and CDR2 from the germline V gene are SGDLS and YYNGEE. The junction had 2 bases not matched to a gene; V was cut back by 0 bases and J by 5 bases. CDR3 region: CASSVGLAGDEQYF. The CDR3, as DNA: TGTGCCAGCAGCGTAGGTCTAGCGGGAGACGAGCAGTACTTC.

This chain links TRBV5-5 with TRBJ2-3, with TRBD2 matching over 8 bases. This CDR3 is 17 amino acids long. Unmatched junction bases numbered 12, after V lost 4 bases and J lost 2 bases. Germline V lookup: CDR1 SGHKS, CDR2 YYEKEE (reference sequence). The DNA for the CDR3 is TGTGCCAGCAGCCCGGAGTGGGGAGCGGGGGACACAGATACGCAGTATTTT. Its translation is CASSPEWGAGDTDTQYF.

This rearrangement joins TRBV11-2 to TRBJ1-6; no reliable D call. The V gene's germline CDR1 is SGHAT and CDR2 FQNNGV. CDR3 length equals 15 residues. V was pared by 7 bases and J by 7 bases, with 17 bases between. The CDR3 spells CASTPGEGMNSPLHF. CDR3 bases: TGTGCCAGCACCCCCGGGGAGGGTATGAATTCACCCCTCCACTTT.

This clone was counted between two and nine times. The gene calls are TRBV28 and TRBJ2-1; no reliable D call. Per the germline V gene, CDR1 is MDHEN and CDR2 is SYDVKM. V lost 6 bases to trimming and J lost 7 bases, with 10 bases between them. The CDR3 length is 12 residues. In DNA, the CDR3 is TGTGCCAGCAGCCCTACTTGGAATGAGCAGTTCTTC. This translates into CASSPTWNEQFF.

CDR3 in DNA: TGTGCTAGTGGTTTGACAGGAACCTACGAGCAGTACTTC. Residues: CASGLTGTYEQYF. J is TRBJ2-7 and V is TRBV12-5; TRBD1 might be the D (5 bases). This CDR3 is built from 13 residues. The V end was cut by 2 bases, the J end by 2 bases, with 7 bases between. The germline CDR1 and CDR2 sequences are LGHNT and FRNRAP.

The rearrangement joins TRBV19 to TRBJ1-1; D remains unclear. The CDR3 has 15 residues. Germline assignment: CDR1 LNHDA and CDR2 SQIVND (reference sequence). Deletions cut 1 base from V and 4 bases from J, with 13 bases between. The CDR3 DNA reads TGTGCCAGTAGTATAGGGGCAGGTTTGGGCACTGAAGCTTTCTTT. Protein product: CASSIGAGLGTEAFF.

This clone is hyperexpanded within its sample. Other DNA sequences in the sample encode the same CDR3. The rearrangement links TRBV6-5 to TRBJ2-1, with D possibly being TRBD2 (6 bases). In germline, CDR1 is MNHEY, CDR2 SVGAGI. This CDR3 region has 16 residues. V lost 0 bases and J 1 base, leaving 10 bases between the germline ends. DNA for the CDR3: TGTGCCAGCAGTTACTCCGGGGGTTCATCCTACAATGAGCAGTTCTTC. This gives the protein CASSYSGGSSYNEQFF.

The CDR3 nucleotides are TGTGCCAGCAGATACAGGACAGGGTCGGGGGGAACTGAAGCTTTCTTT. It yields the protein CASRYRTGSGGTEAFF. V and J are TRBV2 and TRBJ1-1; 8 positions match TRBD1. Germline V gene sequence: CDR1 SNHLY, CDR2 FYNNEI. V shed 6 bases, J shed 5 bases, and the junction held 14 bases outside the gene matches. The CDR3 loop spans 16 amino acids. Full variable domain (outside the CDR3, taken from reference TRBV2 and TRBJ1-1): EPEVTQTPSHQVTQMGQEVILRCVPISNHLYFYWYRQILGQKVEFLVSFYNNEISEKSEIFDDQFSVERPDGSNFTLKIRSTKLEDSAMYFCASRYRTGSGGTEAFFGQGTRLTVV.